The clone carrying this T cell receptor beta chain was recorded at least ten times. Its antigen is unknown. These data come from a study of T cells in Graves' hyperthyroidism and ophthalmopathy. TCR beta CDR3 regions were amplified from RNA transcripts. The HTBI set primed first-round TCR CDR3 RT-PCR. TCRdb analysed the multiplex PCR reads with MiXCR anew, one entry per CDR3 protein. The repertoire holds roughly 500,000 distinct CDR3 sequences, about 16% seen once, with about 31% in the top ten. Uncontrolled infection, other autoimmune disease, pregnancy or lactation led to exclusion. Clinical symptoms, serum thyroxine and TRAb, thyroid ultrasound and orbital computed tomography together formed the diagnostic basis. From germline, CDR1 is SEHNR and CDR2 FQNEAQ (reference sequence). The CDR3 is made up of 11 amino acids. V was cut by 8 bases and J by 4 bases, with 7 bases left in between. Study-level points and caveats: Most clonotypes that expanded in the thyroid above 0.001 also showed up in blood. Before onset, ophthalmopathy was predicted by the model a median about six months earlier.

This chain connects TRBV7-9 to TRBJ2-3; D ambiguous. The sequence was collected from a woman aged 25 to 39 with Graves' ophthalmopathy. Specimen: blood. The CDR3 loop is CASGRADTQYF. CDR3 sequence (DNA): TGTGCCAGCGGTAGGGCAGATACGCAGTATTTT. Combining the CDR3 with reference TRBV7-9 and TRBJ2-3 gives the whole variable domain DTGVSQNPRHKITKRGQNVTFRCDPISEHNRLYWYRQTLGQGPEFLTYFQNEAQLEKSRLLSDRFSAERPKGSFSTLEIQRTEQGDSAMYLCASGRADTQYFGPGTRLTVL.